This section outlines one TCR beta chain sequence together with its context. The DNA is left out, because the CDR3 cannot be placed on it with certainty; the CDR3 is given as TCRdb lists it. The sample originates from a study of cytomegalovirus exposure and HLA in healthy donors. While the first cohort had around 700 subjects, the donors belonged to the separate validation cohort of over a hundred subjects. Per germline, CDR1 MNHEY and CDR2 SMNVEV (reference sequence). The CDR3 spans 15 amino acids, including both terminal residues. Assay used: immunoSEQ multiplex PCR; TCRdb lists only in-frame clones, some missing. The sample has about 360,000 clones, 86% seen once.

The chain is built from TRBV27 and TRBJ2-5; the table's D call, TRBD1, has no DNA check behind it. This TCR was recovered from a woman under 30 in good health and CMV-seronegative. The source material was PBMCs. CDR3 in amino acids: CASSFFGQGQETQYF.